A selection of T cell receptor beta chains follows, all from one sample in a study of shared clonotypes between healthy human individuals. Sequencing used immunoSEQ multiplex PCR; TCRdb keeps in-frame clones, though not all of them. The table has about 1,800,000 clones, about 95% seen once. Sequenced sample: naive CD8+ T cells sorted from blood. These receptors were taken from a man aged 18 to 29 in good health. Both conserved end residues are part of each CDR3. D genes are given only for firm matches. Clone sizes are given selectively: once, few, many, or a class where the clone is expanded.

size,length,V,D,J,DNA,CDR3
.,17,TRBV5-1,TRBD1,TRBJ2-7,TGCGCCAGCAGCTTGGAGAGGACAGGGCTAAAAACCTACGAGCAGTACTTC,CASSLERTGLKTYEQYF
once,16,TRBV29-1,TRBD1,TRBJ1-1,TGCAGCGTAGACGACTTCCTGGACAGGGGGAGCACTGAAGCTTTCTTT,CSVDDFLDRGSTEAFF
.,16,TRBV6-4,.,TRBJ2-5,TGTGCCAGCAGCGAACCCTTTACAGGGTTTAAAGAGACCCAGTACTTC,CASSEPFTGFKETQYF
.,14,TRBV2,.,TRBJ1-4,TGTGCCACCTCGGAGGGGGGCGTTGGTGAAAAACTGTTTTTT,CATSEGGVGEKLFF
.,17,TRBV7-9,.,TRBJ2-1,TGTGCCAGCAGCTTGCCCCCCGGGCACCAGGGCCACAATGAGCAGTTCTTC,CASSLPPGHQGHNEQFF
.,14,TRBV7-5,.,TRBJ1-1,TGTGCCAGAAGCTTTAGGGTTTCGTGCACTGAAGCTTTCTTT,CARSFRVSCTEAFF
.,15,TRBV6-6,TRBD2,TRBJ2-4,TGTGCCAGCAGTTACGACGGGGAGGGCAAAAACATTCAGTACTTC,CASSYDGEGKNIQYF
.,16,TRBV7-8,.,TRBJ2-1,TGTGCCAGCAGCTTAGTTCCAAGGGACTCCTACAATGAGCAGTTCTTC,CASSLVPRDSYNEQFF
.,12,TRBV2,.,TRBJ2-2,TGTGCCAGCAGTGAAGGGCCCGGGGAGCTGTTTTTT,CASSEGPGELFF
.,14,TRBV7-6,.,TRBJ2-1,TGTGCCAGCAGCTTGGAGGGCGGCTACAATGAGCAGTTCTTC,CASSLEGGYNEQFF
.,15,TRBV4-3,.,TRBJ2-7,TGCGCCAGCAGCCAAGGGAGAACGTCGGCCTACGAGCAGTACTTC,CASSQGRTSAYEQYF
.,13,TRBV19,TRBD1,TRBJ1-5,TGTGCCAGTATGGACAGGGTCGATCAGCCCCAGCATTTT,CASMDRVDQPQHF
.,16,TRBV7-9,.,TRBJ1-4,TGTGCCAGCAGCTTAAACCCCATGACAGGTCATGAAAAACTGTTTTTT,CASSLNPMTGHEKLFF
.,12,TRBV29-1,.,TRBJ1-1,TGCAGCGTTGAAGATCCTCACCCTGAAGCTTTCTTT,CSVEDPHPEAFF
.,15,TRBV5-6,TRBD1,TRBJ1-2,TGTGCCAGCAGCTCTAGGGTTTGGACAGGGCATGGCTACACCTTC,CASSSRVWTGHGYTF
.,14,TRBV16,.,TRBJ2-7,TGTGCCAGCAGCCAATCGATTGTGGGGGACGAGCAGTACTTC,CASSQSIVGDEQYF
.,14,TRBV7-9,.,TRBJ2-3,TGTGCCAGCAGGGGGACTTTTAGCACAGATACGCAGTATTTT,CASRGTFSTDTQYF
.,11,TRBV11-2,.,TRBJ2-1,TGTGCCAGCAGCTCCGGGAATGAGCAGTTCTTC,CASSSGNEQFF
.,18,TRBV7-2,TRBD1,TRBJ1-5,TGTGCCAGCAGCTTAAAACCAGGGGGCATTTCTAGCAATCAGCCCCAGCATTTT,CASSLKPGGISSNQPQHF
.,16,TRBV28,.,TRBJ2-4,TGTGCCAGCAGTGCAGATAAGGTTCTCCTCCAAAACATTCAGTACTTC,CASSADKVLLQNIQYF
.,15,TRBV19,TRBD1,TRBJ2-7,TGTGCCAGTAGTTACTGGACAGGGGATCTCGACGAGCAGTACTTC,CASSYWTGDLDEQYF
.,12,TRBV11-2,.,TRBJ2-3,TGTGCCAGCAGCTCCTGGGGGGATACGCAGTATTTT,CASSSWGDTQYF
.,12,TRBV7-9,.,TRBJ2-3,TGTGCCAGCGGGCGGGACGAAGGGGGGCAGTATTTT,CASGRDEGGQYF
.,16,TRBV7-2,TRBD1,TRBJ2-1,TGTGCCAGCAGCTTGGGTCCCGGACAGGGGATTAATGAGCAGTTCTTC,CASSLGPGQGINEQFF
.,13,TRBV2,.,TRBJ2-3,TGTGCCAGCAGTTGGACAGCCACAGATACGCAGTATTTT,CASSWTATDTQYF
.,15,TRBV28,.,TRBJ2-2,TGTGCCAGCAGTTTGATCAATGAGATCACCGGGGAGCTGTTTTTT,CASSLINEITGELFF
.,16,TRBV19,TRBD1,TRBJ1-2,TGTGCCAGTACCCCCGAAGCACAGGGGCTTGGCTATGGCTACACCTTC,CASTPEAQGLGYGYTF